Following are 22 T cell receptor beta chains from one sample sequenced in a study of vaccination and CD4 T cells after COVID-19 (dated 2022 in TCRdb). The treatment or condition label for this specimen denotes: roughly 10-day PBMC culture with coronavirus spike peptide pools or control peptides (ViraFEST assay). CD4+ T cells from unexposed donors were collected before the COVID-19 pandemic (2011-2018). Library generation was performed with PCR. Sequenced on an Illumina iSeq 100. DNA from cultured CD4+ T cells underwent TCR sequencing with the Oncomine TCR Beta short-read assay at the Johns Hopkins FTIC core. TCRdb applied fastp at Q25 and MiXCR to the public reads, then kept only in-frame beta chains. Identical CDR3 protein sequences are pooled into one entry, listed with their most common genes and DNA. The sample data list 9,700 or so distinct CDR3 sequences, and about 33% of these were observed just once. About 31% of the sample comes from the top ten.

The antigens of these receptors remain unknown. The sequencing input was CD4+ T cells from blood, cultured in vitro. All receptors derive from a human donor in good health.

This clonotype occurred a few times. The chain employs TRBV27 and TRBJ1-1; no reliable D call. Trimming stripped 5 bases from V and 5 bases from J, with 15 bases between. This CDR3 is 14 amino acids long. The germline gives CDR1 MNHEY, CDR2 SMNVEV (reference sequence). The CDR3 DNA sequence: TGTGCCAGCAGTCGGGCTGGGCCTGGGACTGAAGCTTTCTTT. It is translated as CASSRAGPGTEAFF.

This rearrangement joins TRBV6-1 to TRBJ2-5; D is uncertain. Trimming cost V 7 bases and J 5 bases, with 11 bases left between them. Germline CDR1 and CDR2: MNHNS and SASEGT. The CDR3 covers 12 residues. CDR3 amino acids: CASTSLGETQYF. The CDR3 nucleotides are TGTGCCAGCACCTCCCTCGGGGAGACCCAGTACTTC.

The V call is TRBV7-6, the J call TRBJ2-7; D is ambiguous. The CDR3 totals 13 residues. V gave up 5 bases and J gave up 0 bases, with 8 bases separating them. The germline CDR1 and CDR2 sequences are SGHVS and FNYEAQ. CDR3 in DNA: TGTGCCAGCAGCACGACCGCCTCCTACGAGCAGTACTTC. Protein: CASSTTASYEQYF. Full variable domain (rest looked up from reference TRBV7-6 and TRBJ2-7): GAGVSQSPRYKVTKRGQDVALRCDPISGHVSLYWYRQALGQGPEFLTYFNYEAQQDKSGLPNDRFSAERPEGSISTLTIQRTEQRDSAMYRCASSTTASYEQYFGPGTRLTVT.

There are a few counts of this clonotype. The chain couples TRBV7-2 to TRBJ1-1; 8 bases agree with TRBD1. The V and J ends lost 6 bases and 1 base, in that order; junction bases with no gene match: 7. The germline V gene has CDR1 SGHTA and CDR2 FQGNSA. The CDR3 consists of 15 residues. The CDR3 DNA follows: TGTGCCAGCAGTTCCTGGGGACAGGAGAACACTGAAGCTTTCTTT. Protein product: CASSSWGQENTEAFF. Filled out from reference TRBV7-2 and TRBJ1-1, the complete variable domain reads GAGVSQSPSNKVTEKGKDVELRCDPISGHTALYWYRQSLGQGLEFLIYFQGNSAPDKSGLPSDRFSAERTGGSVSTLTIQRTQQEDSAVYLCASSSWGQENTEAFFGQGTRLTVV.

This clonotype was seen a few times. The chain carries TRBV6-4 and TRBJ1-6; D remains ambiguous. With 5 bases removed from V and 7 bases from J, the gap between germline ends came to 15 bases. The CDR3 is 15 residues long. Germline CDR1 is MRHNA and CDR2 is SNTAGT. The CDR3 spells CASSRIGRLNSPLHF. The CDR3 DNA sequence: TGTGCCAGCAGTAGAATCGGACGGCTAAATTCACCCCTCCACTTT.

This chain links TRBV29-1 with TRBJ1-1, with 7 bases that match TRBD1. J lost 0 bases, V lost 8 bases, and 12 bases had no gene match. In germline, CDR1 is SQVTM, CDR2 ANQGSEA. CDR3 length equals 15 residues. The CDR3 region has the DNA TGCAGCATTGGAAGGGGGCTTATGATGAACACTGAAGCTTTCTTT. Residues: CSIGRGLMMNTEAFF.

The chain uses TRBV20-1 and TRBJ2-1, with 12 bases fitting TRBD2. This CDR3 spans 19 amino acids. Trimming at V came to 0 bases and at J to 1 base, leaving 10 bases not matched to a gene. Germline V gene lookup returns CDR1 DFQATT and CDR2 SNEGSKA (reference sequence). DNA of the CDR3: TGCAGTGCTAGAGATCCCTCTAGCGGGGGGGAGCGATCCTACAATGAGCAGTTCTTC. The encoded protein is CSARDPSSGGERSYNEQFF.

V usage is TRBV6-1 and J usage is TRBJ1-6; unclear D gene. CDR1 is MNHNS and CDR2 is SASEGT in the germline V gene. This CDR3 spans 13 amino acids. The V gene lost 7 bases and the J gene lost 7 bases, with 11 bases spanning the gap. This chain's CDR3 is CASTGSPNSPLHF. CDR3 nucleotides: TGTGCCAGCACGGGTAGTCCAAATTCACCCCTCCACTTT.

The chain recombines TRBV12-3 or TRBV12-4 with TRBJ1-2; TRBD1 might be the D (6 bases). V lost 4 bases, J lost 8 bases, and 11 bases lay in between. This CDR3 has 12 amino acids. In DNA, the CDR3 is TGTGCCAGCAGTTACACAGGGTACGGCTACACCTTC. It yields the protein CASSYTGYGYTF.

The chain recombines TRBV27 with TRBJ1-5; D uncertain. Germline CDR1 reads MNHEY; CDR2 reads SMNVEV (reference sequence). Trimming removed 3 bases from V and 6 bases from J, with 12 bases in between. There are 14 residues in the CDR3. CDR3 nucleotide sequence: TGTGCCAGCAGTTTCAATTCAGGAACTCAGCCCCAGCATTTT. Amino acid sequence: CASSFNSGTQPQHF.

In its sample, this clonotype was seen a few times. The chain is built from TRBV5-6 and TRBJ1-1; unclear D gene. CDR1 is SGHDT, CDR2 YYEEEE, per germline. This CDR3 has 13 residues. The V end lost 3 bases, the J end lost 1 base, and 7 bases lay between the germline ends. CDR3 in amino acids: CASSSDKNTEAFF. The CDR3 nucleotides read TGTGCCAGCAGCTCTGACAAGAACACTGAAGCTTTCTTT.

The chain employs TRBV15 and TRBJ2-3; 11 bases map to TRBD2. Germline assignment: CDR1 LNHNV and CDR2 YYDKDF (reference sequence). The CDR3 is 15 residues long. V was pared by 0 bases and J by 6 bases, with 2 bases of the junction left unmatched. The chain's CDR3 is CATSRDPSGGDTQYF. The CDR3 DNA is TGTGCCACCAGCAGAGATCCTAGCGGGGGGGATACGCAGTATTTT.

This clonotype was seen a few times. This chain uses TRBV6-1 with TRBJ1-2; D unresolved. In germline, CDR1 is MNHNS, CDR2 SASEGT. The CDR3 contains 13 residues. Trimming left V 6 bases short and J 8 bases short, with 16 bases between. The CDR3 region has the DNA TGTGCCAGCAGCCTAGGCAATACGGGGGGCTACACCTTC. Encoded protein: CASSLGNTGGYTF.

The chain carries TRBV5-1 and TRBJ2-5, with D uncertain. The germline V gene encodes CDR1 SGHRS and CDR2 YFSETQ. The CDR3 loop spans 13 amino acids. Trimming shortened V by 6 bases and J by 4 bases, and 13 bases separated the two germline ends. The CDR3: CASTPTTTETQYF. The CDR3 DNA reads TGCGCCAGCACCCCCACGACCACAGAGACCCAGTACTTC.

In its sample, this clonotype was seen a few times. The chain recombines TRBV7-3 with TRBJ2-1, with TRBD2 identical over 10 bases. This CDR3 region has 16 residues. Germline trimming cut 5 bases from V and 5 bases from J; bases unmatched to any gene: 9. CDR1 is SGHTA and CDR2 is FQGTGA in the germline V gene. As DNA, the CDR3 is TGTGCCAGCAGCAAGCGGGGGGGCCTCGGGCACAATGAGCAGTTCTTC. It encodes CASSKRGGLGHNEQFF.

The chain has TRBV5-1 and TRBJ1-2; 8 nucleotides align to TRBD1. V was pared by 4 bases and J by 2 bases, with 4 bases of the junction left unmatched. The CDR3 has 14 residues. CDR1 is SGHRS, CDR2 YFSETQ, per germline. The chain's CDR3 is CASSIGQGNYGYTF. The CDR3, as DNA: TGCGCCAGCAGCATCGGACAGGGAAACTATGGCTACACCTTC. Variable domain in full (rest from reference TRBV5-1 and TRBJ1-2): KAGVTQTPRYLIKTRGQQVTLSCSPISGHRSVSWYQQTPGQGLQFLFEYFSETQRNKGNFPGRFSGRQFSNSRSEMNVSTLELGDSALYLCASSIGQGNYGYTFGSGTRLTVV.

Remarks on this clonotype: Since a much larger clone is just one base distant, this may be a read error. The rearrangement links TRBV7-9 to TRBJ1-5; D gene unclear. The CDR3 sequence is 13 residues long. Germline V gene sequence: CDR1 SEHNR, CDR2 FQNEAQ (reference sequence). The chain's CDR3 is CVSSLKGFQPQHF. CDR3 bases: TGTGTCAGCAGCTTAAAAGGGTTTCAGCCCCAGCATTTT.

This clonotype occurred a few times. The chain recombines TRBV9 with TRBJ1-2, with no clear D. With 3 bases removed from V and 8 bases from J, the gap between germline ends came to 14 bases. CDR1 and CDR2 from the germline V gene are SGDLS and YYNGEE. CDR3 length: 13 residues. Here the CDR3 DNA reads TGTGCCAGCAGCGACAAGTTGGTGGGCGGCTACACCTTC. Its translation is CASSDKLVGGYTF.

The rearrangement links TRBV6-1 to TRBJ1-2; D gene unclear. V lost 9 bases to trimming and J lost 5 bases, with 19 bases between them. Germline CDR1 and CDR2: MNHNS and SASEGT. The CDR3 has 14 residues. The CDR3 loop reads CASLDGDKRYGYTF. The CDR3 DNA reads TGTGCCAGTTTAGACGGCGATAAGCGGTATGGCTACACCTTC.

This clonotype was picked up a small number of times. The chain has TRBV6-1 and TRBJ2-3; D perhaps matches TRBD1 (5 bases). The V and J ends lost 5 bases and 5 bases respectively, with 14 bases between them. The CDR3 consists of 14 residues. CDR1 MNHNS and CDR2 SASEGT come from the germline V gene. The CDR3 sequence is CASSRQYVGDTQYF. The CDR3 DNA sequence: TGTGCCAGCAGTCGACAGTACGTTGGAGATACGCAGTATTTT.

The count of this clonotype is one. The V gene is TRBV6-1, the J gene TRBJ1-2, with 12 bases lining up with TRBD1. V lost 3 bases, J lost 7 bases, and 6 bases stayed unmatched. There are 15 residues in the CDR3. CDR1 and CDR2 (germline): MNHNS, SASEGT. The CDR3 DNA reads TGTGCCAGCAGTGATATGGGACAGGGGGCGCCTGGCTACACCTTC. Encoded protein: CASSDMGQGAPGYTF.

The chain joins TRBV20-1 to TRBJ1-1; 11 nucleotides agree with TRBD1. After removal of 0 bases from V and 4 bases from J, the junction contained 4 bases not matched to a gene. Germline loops: CDR1 DFQATT, CDR2 SNEGSKA (reference sequence). This CDR3 contains 15 residues. The CDR3 DNA follows: TGCAGTGCTAGAGATCCCGGGACAGGGGGCACTGAAGCTTTCTTT. It yields the protein CSARDPGTGGTEAFF.